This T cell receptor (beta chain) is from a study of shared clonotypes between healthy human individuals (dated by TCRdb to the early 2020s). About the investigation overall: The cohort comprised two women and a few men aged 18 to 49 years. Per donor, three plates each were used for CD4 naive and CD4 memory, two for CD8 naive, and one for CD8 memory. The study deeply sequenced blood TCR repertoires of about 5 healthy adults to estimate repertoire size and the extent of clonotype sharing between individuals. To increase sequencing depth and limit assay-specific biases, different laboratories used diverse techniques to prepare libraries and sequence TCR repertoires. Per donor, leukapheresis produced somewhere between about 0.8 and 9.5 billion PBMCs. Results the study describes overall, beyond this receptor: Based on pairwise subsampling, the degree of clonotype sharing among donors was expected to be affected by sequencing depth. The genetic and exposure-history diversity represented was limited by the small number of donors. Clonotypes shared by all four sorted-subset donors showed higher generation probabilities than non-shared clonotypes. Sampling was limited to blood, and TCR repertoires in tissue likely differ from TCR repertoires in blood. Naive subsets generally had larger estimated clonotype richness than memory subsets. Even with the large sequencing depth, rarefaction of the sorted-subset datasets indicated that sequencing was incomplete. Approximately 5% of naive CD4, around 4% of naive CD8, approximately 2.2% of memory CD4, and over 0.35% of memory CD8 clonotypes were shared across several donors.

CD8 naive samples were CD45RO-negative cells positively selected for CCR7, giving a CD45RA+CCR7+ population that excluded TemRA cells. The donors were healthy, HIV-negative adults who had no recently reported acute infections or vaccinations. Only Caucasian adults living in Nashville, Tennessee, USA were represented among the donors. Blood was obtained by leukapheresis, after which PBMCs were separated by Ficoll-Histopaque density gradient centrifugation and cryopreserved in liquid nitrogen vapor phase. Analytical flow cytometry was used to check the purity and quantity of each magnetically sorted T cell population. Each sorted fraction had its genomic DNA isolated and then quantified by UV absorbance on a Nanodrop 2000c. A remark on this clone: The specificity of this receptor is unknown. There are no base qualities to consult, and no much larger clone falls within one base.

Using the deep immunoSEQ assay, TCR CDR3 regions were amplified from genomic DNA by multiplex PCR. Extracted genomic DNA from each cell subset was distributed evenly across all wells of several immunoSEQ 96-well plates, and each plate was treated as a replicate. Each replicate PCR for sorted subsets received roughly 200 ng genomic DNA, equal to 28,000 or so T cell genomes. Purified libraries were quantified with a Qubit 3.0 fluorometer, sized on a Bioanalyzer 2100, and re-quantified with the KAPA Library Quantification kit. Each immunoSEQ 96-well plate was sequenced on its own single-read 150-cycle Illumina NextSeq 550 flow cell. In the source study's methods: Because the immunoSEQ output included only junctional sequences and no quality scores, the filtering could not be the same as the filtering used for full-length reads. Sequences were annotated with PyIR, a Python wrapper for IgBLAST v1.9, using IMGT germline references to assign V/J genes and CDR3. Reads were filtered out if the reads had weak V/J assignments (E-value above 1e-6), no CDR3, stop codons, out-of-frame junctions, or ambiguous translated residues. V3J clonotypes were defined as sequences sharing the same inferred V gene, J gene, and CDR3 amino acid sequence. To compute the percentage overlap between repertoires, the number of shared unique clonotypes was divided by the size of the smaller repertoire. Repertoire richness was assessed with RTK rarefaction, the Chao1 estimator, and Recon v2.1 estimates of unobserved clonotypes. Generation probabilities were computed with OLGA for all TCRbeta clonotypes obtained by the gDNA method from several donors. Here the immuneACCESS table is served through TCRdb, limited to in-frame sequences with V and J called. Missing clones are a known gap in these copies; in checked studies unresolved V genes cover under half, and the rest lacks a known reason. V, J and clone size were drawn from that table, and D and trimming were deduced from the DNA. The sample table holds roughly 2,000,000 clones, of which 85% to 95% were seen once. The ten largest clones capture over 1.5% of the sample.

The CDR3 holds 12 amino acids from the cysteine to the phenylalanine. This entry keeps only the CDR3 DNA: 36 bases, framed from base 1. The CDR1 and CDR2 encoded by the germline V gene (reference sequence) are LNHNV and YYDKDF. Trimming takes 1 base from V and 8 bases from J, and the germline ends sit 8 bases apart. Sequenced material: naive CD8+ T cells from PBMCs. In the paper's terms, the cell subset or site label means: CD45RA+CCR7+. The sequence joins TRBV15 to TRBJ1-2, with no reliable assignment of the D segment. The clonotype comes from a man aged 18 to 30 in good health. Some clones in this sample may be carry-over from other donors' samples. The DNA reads TGTGCCACCAGCAGAGGAACGGGGGGCTACACCTTC. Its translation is CATSRGTGGYTF.